This paragraph covers one TCR beta chain sequence. Clones were sequenced by immunoSEQ multiplex PCR, and TCRdb holds only the in-frame ones, with some missing. Among 110,000 to 150,000 clones listed, more than 75% were seen once. Germline CDR1 is MNHEY and CDR2 is SMNVEV (reference sequence). V was clipped by 5 bases and J by 5 bases; unmatched bases: 9. CDR3 length equals 15 residues. This entry is derived from a study of blood T cell repertoires in COVID-19. Study information: The United States, Italy and Spain supplied acute and convalescent COVID-19 samples.

Cohorts were assigned according to the clinical history that participants reported. Cohort 3 recovery required two negative PCRs, clearance, or symptom resolution. The sample comprised PBMCs or T cells enriched from blood (not recorded which). V and J are TRBV27 and TRBJ2-1; 7 bases map to TRBD1. The sequence came from a man aged 60 to 69 who had recovered from COVID-19. Here the CDR3 DNA reads TGTGCCAGCAGTACCTGGACAGGAGGTGACAATGAGCAGTTCTTC. It specifies CASSTWTGGDNEQFF.